This TCR beta chain comes out of a study of T-cell reconstitution after alpha-beta-depleted transplantation in children. The TCRbeta library was prepared with unique molecular identifiers. TCRdb fed the PCR reads into MiXCR, producing one record per CDR3 protein. The repertoire holds about 540,000 distinct CDR3 sequences, with about a sixth as singletons. The CDR3 covers 16 residues. The V gene end was trimmed by 0 bases and the J gene end by 6 bases; junction bases not matched to a gene: 12. CDR1 is SGHRS and CDR2 is YFSETQ in the germline V gene. This chain uses TRBV5-1 with TRBJ2-7; TRBD1 aligns across 7 bases. The sample was PBMCs from the stem cell graft donor, taken from the stem cell graft. The receptor's source is a human donor who donated a stem cell graft to a child with acute lymphoblastic leukemia. CDR3 in amino acids: CASSLAEHRGKVEQYF. The CDR3 DNA is TGCGCCAGCAGCTTGGCCGAGCACAGGGGTAAGGTCGAGCAGTACTTC.